This TCR beta chain was captured by sequencing in a study of CD8+CD57+ T cells in acquired aplastic anemia. Findings and limits, study-wide: Fewer than 30 shared CD8+ CDR3s appeared highly expressed within patients' immunodominant clones. Controls and patients did not differ significantly in CD8+ Simpson's diversity.

It was patients with CD8+CD57+ cell expansion by flow cytometry who were chosen for sequencing. Blood came from patients not yet given any therapy. Germline V gene lookup returns CDR1 MNHEY and CDR2 SVGAGI. Trimming left V 2 bases short and J 3 bases short, with 6 bases between. This CDR3 has 13 amino acids. This clonotype was observed many times. Its target is unknown. Genomic DNA acted as the template from which TCR beta VDJ combination and CDR3 sequence profiling were carried out. MiXCR, run by TCRdb on the reads, gives a single entry per CDR3 protein. Here the sample spans 150,000 to 200,000 distinct CDR3 sequences, around 48% being singletons.

This receptor was identified in a human donor with aplastic anemia. The specimen was sorted CD4+, CD8+, or CD8+CD57+ T cells (not recorded which) from PBMCs. The chain joins TRBV6-5 to TRBJ2-3; D is perhaps TRBD2 (6 bases). The CDR3 region has the DNA TGTGCCAGCAGTTACGGGGGGACAGATACGCAGTATTTT. Translated, it gives CASSYGGTDTQYF.